One sample yielded the 32 T cell receptor beta chains listed below, sequenced in a study of T-cell memory formation after mild COVID-19. TCRdb re-called the 5' RACE reads through MiXCR, storing one row per CDR3 protein. The sample has around 150,000 distinct CDR3 sequences; more than 9% are singletons. The sample comprised PBMCs or a T cell subset sorted from them (not recorded which). The source is a man in his late teens or twenties who had mild COVID-19 (a few samples of this study predate the infection). Cell type and time point are not known.

The rearrangement links TRBV29-1 to TRBJ2-2; no firm D call. Trimming removed 4 bases at V and 1 base at J, with 13 bases between. The CDR3 extends over 15 amino acids. CDR1 SQVTM and CDR2 ANQGSEA come from the germline V gene. The CDR3 sequence is CSVVVSGMNTGELFF. CDR3 nucleotide sequence: TGCAGCGTTGTGGTTTCTGGGATGAACACCGGGGAGCTGTTTTTT.

This clonotype has a handful of counts. The chain recombines TRBV6-5 with TRBJ2-3, with 7 bases matching TRBD2. The germline CDR1 and CDR2 sequences are MNHEY and SVGAGI. The ends lost 2 bases at V and 5 bases at J; junction bases unmatched: 4. The CDR3 runs 14 residues. In DNA, the CDR3 is TGTGCCAGCAGTTACCGGGGGGAGGTAGATACGCAGTATTTT. As protein: CASSYRGEVDTQYF.

The chain employs TRBV7-2 and TRBJ1-1; D remains ambiguous. Germline V gene data show CDR1 as SGHTA and CDR2 as FQGNSA. The CDR3 length is 15 residues. Trimming took off 2 bases at V and 1 base at J, with 11 bases between the two ends. The CDR3 sequence: CASSLSGVRNTEAFF. In DNA, the CDR3 is TGTGCCAGCAGCTTATCGGGCGTGCGGAACACTGAAGCTTTCTTT. The entire variable domain, with the rest obtained from reference TRBV7-2 and TRBJ1-1, is as follows: GAGVSQSPSNKVTEKGKDVELRCDPISGHTALYWYRQSLGQGLEFLIYFQGNSAPDKSGLPSDRFSAERTGGSVSTLTIQRTQQEDSAVYLCASSLSGVRNTEAFFGQGTRLTVV.

The J gene is TRBJ2-7, the V gene TRBV10-3; weak D call: TRBD2 (5 bases). Germline CDR1 reads ENHRY; CDR2 reads SYGVKD. V lost 2 bases and J 7 bases, leaving 12 bases between the germline ends. This CDR3 is 13 amino acids long. DNA of the CDR3: TGTGCCATCAGTGAGCGGGGAGCGGAAGAGCAGTACTTC. It codes for CAISERGAEEQYF.

This clonotype was recorded a few times. The chain carries TRBV5-4 and TRBJ2-3; possibly TRBD1 for D (7 bases). The germline CDR1 and CDR2 sequences are SGHNT and YYREEE (reference sequence). Trimming pared 4 bases from V and 5 bases from J, leaving 20 bases between. The CDR3 consists of 16 residues. The CDR3, as DNA: TGTGCCAGCAGCGCTAGATGGACAGGAGGGGAAGATACGCAGTATTTT. As protein: CASSARWTGGEDTQYF.

The chain combines TRBV28 with TRBJ2-2; possibly TRBD2 for D (7 bases). The CDR3 sequence is 15 residues long. The V gene lost 7 bases and the J gene lost 2 bases, with 14 bases spanning the gap. The germline V gene has CDR1 MDHEN and CDR2 SYDVKM. The chain's CDR3 is CASNSGGINTGELFF. The DNA of the CDR3 is TGTGCCAGCAATTCGGGGGGCATTAACACCGGGGAGCTGTTTTTT.

The sample holds a few counts of this clonotype. This chain links TRBV7-6 with TRBJ2-5; TRBD1 aligns across 7 bases. The CDR3 has 14 residues. J gave up 2 bases and V 7 bases, and 7 bases lay outside the gene matches. Germline lookup yields CDR1 SGHVS and CDR2 FNYEAQ. CDR3 region: CASTWGQLQETQYF. CDR3 DNA: TGTGCCAGCACCTGGGGACAGCTACAAGAGACCCAGTACTTC.

This clonotype has a handful of counts. V is TRBV20-1 and J is TRBJ2-2; the match to TRBD2 covers 16 bases. Trimming at V came to 2 bases and at J to 3 bases, leaving 12 bases not matched to a gene. CDR1 is DFQATT, CDR2 SNEGSKA, per germline (reference sequence). The CDR3 runs 20 residues. CDR3 DNA sequence: TGCAGTGCTAGATATTCTGTGGGACTAGCGGGGGGGTCGCACACCGGGGAGCTGTTTTTT. It is translated as CSARYSVGLAGGSHTGELFF.

The V gene is TRBV15, the J gene TRBJ2-5, with D maybe TRBD1 (6 bases). CDR1 is LNHNV and CDR2 is YYDKDF in the germline V gene (reference sequence). Trimming took 8 bases from V and 2 from J, leaving 15 bases between them. CDR3 size: 14 residues. The CDR3 here is CATGIGQLQETQYF. The CDR3 nucleotides read TGTGCCACCGGTATTGGACAGCTGCAAGAGACCCAGTACTTC.

This sequence joins TRBV6-2 or TRBV6-3 and TRBJ2-7; 7 bases map to TRBD2. Per germline, CDR1 MNHEY and CDR2 SVGEGT. Germline trimming cut 6 bases from V and 4 bases from J; bases unmatched to any gene: 9. The CDR3 extends over 14 amino acids. Here the CDR3 reads CASSPSGGSYEQYV. In DNA form, the CDR3 reads TGTGCCAGCAGCCCTTCCGGGGGGTCTTACGAGCAGTACGTC.

This clonotype was observed a handful of times. V and J are TRBV4-3 and TRBJ1-1; D gene ambiguous. Germline values: CDR1 LGHNA, CDR2 YSLEER. Trimming pared 0 bases from V and 10 bases from J, leaving 9 bases between. The CDR3 extends over 12 amino acids. Here the CDR3 DNA reads TGCGCCAGCAGCCAAGATCGGAGGGCAGCTTTCTTT. As protein: CASSQDRRAAFF.

This clonotype came up many times. This rearrangement joins TRBV7-9 to TRBJ2-5; 7 positions match TRBD2. V gave up 5 bases and J gave up 2 bases; unmatched junction bases: 2. This CDR3 has 13 amino acids. Per the germline V gene, CDR1 is SEHNR and CDR2 is FQNEAQ (reference sequence). The CDR3 loop reads CASSPGGQETQYF. CDR3 bases: TGTGCCAGCAGCCCCGGGGGGCAAGAGACCCAGTACTTC.

CDR3 region: CASTPTGSYNSPLHF. The CDR3 nucleotides are TGTGCCAGCACCCCGACCGGTTCCTATAATTCACCCCTCCACTTT. The chain is built from TRBV28 and TRBJ1-6; D not resolved. The CDR3 is made up of 15 amino acids. V shed 7 bases and J shed 1 base, with 11 bases lying between them. Germline assignment: CDR1 MDHEN and CDR2 SYDVKM.

This clonotype counts as medium-sized. The chain is built from TRBV10-2 and TRBJ2-3; 7 nucleotides line up with TRBD2. This CDR3 is 14 amino acids long. The V and J ends lost 7 bases and 5 bases, in that order; junction bases with no gene match: 9. Looked up from germline, CDR1 is WSHSY and CDR2 is SAAADI. The CDR3 sequence: CASKGDAGVDTQYF. DNA for the CDR3: TGCGCCAGCAAAGGGGATGCGGGGGTAGATACGCAGTATTTT.

This clonotype was detected only a few times. The V call is TRBV7-6, the J call TRBJ1-3, with D perhaps TRBD1 (5 bases). The germline V gene has CDR1 SGHVS and CDR2 FNYEAQ. Between the trimmed V and J ends, which lost 0 bases and 2 bases, there was a span of 11 bases. The CDR3 covers 16 residues. CDR3 bases: TGTGCCAGCAGCTTAGCGCCAGGGATAGCTGGAAACACCATATATTTT. Translating it yields CASSLAPGIAGNTIYF.

The V and J genes are TRBV4-2 and TRBJ2-1; possibly TRBD2 for D (6 bases). Per germline, CDR1 LGHNA and CDR2 YNFKEQ. The CDR3 is 16 amino acids. Trimming removed 3 bases from V and 1 base from J, with 13 bases in between. This chain's CDR3 is CASSQGGLQSYNEQFF. The CDR3 nucleotides read TGTGCCAGCAGCCAGGGGGGTCTCCAATCCTACAATGAGCAGTTCTTC.

The rearrangement joins TRBV30 to TRBJ2-5; D possibly corresponds to TRBD1 (6 bases). The CDR3 length is 14 residues. The V end lost 0 bases, the J end lost 9 bases, and 17 bases lay between the germline ends. Looked up from germline, CDR1 is GTSNPN and CDR2 is SVGIG (reference sequence). CDR3 sequence (DNA): TGTGCCTGGAGTGTACGACAGGTGCCGTCGGCCCAGTACTTC. Its protein product is CAWSVRQVPSAQYF. Using reference TRBV30 and TRBJ2-5 for the parts outside the CDR3, the full variable domain is SQTIHQWPATLVQPVGSPLSLECTVEGTSNPNLYWYRQAAGRGLQLLFYSVGIGQISSEVPQNLSASRPQDRQFILSSKKLLLSDSGFYLCAWSVRQVPSAQYFGPGTRLLVL.

This clonotype was found a few times. The V gene is TRBV18, the J gene TRBJ2-7; D is perhaps TRBD1 (6 bases). CDR1 is KGHSH, CDR2 LQKENI, per germline. Trimming cost V 2 bases and J 4 bases, with 9 bases left between them. The CDR3 runs 13 residues. The DNA for the CDR3 is TGTGCCAGCTCACCAACAGGGATTTACGAGCAGTACGTC. Translation gives CASSPTGIYEQYV.

This clonotype was observed at least ten times. The gene calls are TRBV6-5 and TRBJ2-7, with D possibly called TRBD1 or TRBD2 (5 bases each). The V end was cut by 6 bases, the J end by 4 bases, with 16 bases between. The CDR3 has 14 residues. Germline CDR1 and CDR2: MNHEY and SVGAGI. The CDR3 nucleotides are TGTGCCAGCAGCCAACCGGGACCTCCTTACGAGCAGTACTTC. Translated: CASSQPGPPYEQYF.

The V gene is TRBV18, the J gene TRBJ1-3; TRBD1 matches at 7 bases. V gave up 3 bases and J gave up 3 bases; unmatched junction bases: 8. Per germline, CDR1 KGHSH and CDR2 LQKENI. This CDR3 spans 16 amino acids. The DNA of the CDR3 is TGTGCCAGCTCACCTGACAGGGACTTTGATGGAAACACCATATATTTT. Translating it yields CASSPDRDFDGNTIYF.

In its sample, this clonotype was seen a few times. The chain joins TRBV19 to TRBJ1-5; D gene ambiguous. Germline values: CDR1 LNHDA, CDR2 SQIVND (reference sequence). CDR3 length: 16 amino acids. V was clipped by 1 base and J by 3 bases, with 13 bases between them. The CDR3: CASSIVRRYDNQPQHF. In nucleotides, the CDR3 is TGTGCCAGTAGTATAGTTCGGAGGTACGACAATCAGCCCCAGCATTTT.

This clonotype has at least ten counts. One junction end disagrees with the germline gene, perhaps due to a read error. This chain connects TRBV12-3 or TRBV12-4 to TRBJ2-5; no clear D gene. The length of the CDR3 is 11 residues. In nucleotides, the CDR3 is TGCGCCAGCAGCTTCAGGGAGACCCAGTACTTC. Translation: CASSFRETQYF.

The chain joins TRBV5-1 to TRBJ1-5; unclear D gene. Germline CDR1 and CDR2: SGHRS and YFSETQ. CDR3 length equals 14 residues. Trimming stripped 0 bases from V and 7 bases from J, with 11 bases between. CDR3 in DNA: TGCGCCAGCAGCTTGGACGGATTCCGGCAGCCCCAGCATTTT. Its translation: CASSLDGFRQPQHF.

The sample holds many counts of this clonotype. J is TRBJ2-4 and V is TRBV3-1; TRBD2 matches at 10 bases. J lost 4 bases, V lost 9 bases, and 3 bases had no gene match. The CDR3 extends over 13 amino acids. The germline gives CDR1 LGHDT, CDR2 YNNKEL (reference sequence). The CDR3 is CASASGGKNIQYF. CDR3 nucleotides: TGTGCCAGTGCTAGCGGGGGAAAAAACATTCAGTACTTC.

This clonotype has more than one count but fewer than ten. The chain joins TRBV6-6 to TRBJ2-5, with a tentative D call TRBD2 (5 bases). CDR1 and CDR2 (germline): MNHNY, SVGAGI (reference sequence). This CDR3 contains 13 residues. The germline V and J ends were trimmed by 6 bases and 5 bases, with 13 bases remaining between them. The CDR3 region has the DNA TGTGCCAGCAGCCCGGGATCTAGGGAGACCCAGTACTTC. It encodes CASSPGSRETQYF.

This clonotype was seen a handful of times. The rearrangement uses TRBV18 and TRBJ1-1; D is possibly TRBD1 (5 bases). Germline V gives CDR1 KGHSH, CDR2 LQKENI. Trimming took off 2 bases at V and 1 base at J, with 8 bases between the two ends. The CDR3 is made up of 14 amino acids. CDR3 DNA: TGTGCCAGCTCACCAACGGACACGAACACTGAAGCTTTCTTT. Its protein product is CASSPTDTNTEAFF.

The sample holds a few counts of this clonotype. The V gene is TRBV11-2, the J gene TRBJ2-2; TRBD2 matches 9 bases. In germline, CDR1 is SGHAT, CDR2 FQNNGV. V dropped 2 bases and J dropped 3; count of bases not matched to a gene: 4. The CDR3 loop spans 16 amino acids. This chain's CDR3 is CASSLLAGVYTGELFF. The CDR3 bases are TGTGCCAGCAGCTTATTAGCGGGGGTTTACACCGGGGAGCTGTTTTTT.

The CDR3 coding sequence is TGCGCCAGCAGCCAAGGACCCGGGGCAGGGTCGTCCCAAGAGACCCAGTACTTC. This codes for CASSQGPGAGSSQETQYF. This rearrangement joins TRBV4-3 to TRBJ2-5; tentatively, D is TRBD1 or TRBD2 (5 bases each). Germline assignment: CDR1 LGHNA and CDR2 YSLEER. The V end was cut by 1 base, the J end by 1 base, with 19 bases between. The CDR3 loop spans 18 amino acids.

This clonotype was seen ten or more times. The chain is built from TRBV12-3 or TRBV12-4 and TRBJ2-2; tentative D call: TRBD2 (5 bases). The CDR3 loop spans 15 amino acids. V was shortened by 3 bases and J by 4 bases, with 12 bases between the two germline ends. The CDR3 DNA is TGTGCCAGCAGTTTCGGCGGGTTGGTCACCGGGGAGCTGTTTTTT. As protein: CASSFGGLVTGELFF.

The V gene is TRBV3-1, the J gene TRBJ2-5; 10 bases align to TRBD2. In germline, CDR1 is LGHDT, CDR2 YNNKEL (reference sequence). CDR3 size: 17 residues. Trimming cost V 3 bases and J 5 bases; bases outside gene matches: 12. CDR3: CASSQLWSGGARETQYF. In DNA, the CDR3 is TGTGCCAGCAGCCAGTTGTGGAGCGGGGGGGCCCGGGAGACCCAGTACTTC.

The chain uses TRBV6-6 and TRBJ2-5; D not certain. The V end lost 7 bases, the J end lost 4 bases, and 10 bases lay between the germline ends. CDR1 MNHNY and CDR2 SVGAGI come from the germline V gene (reference sequence). The CDR3 runs 12 residues. CDR3 sequence reads: CASTHLGETQYF. DNA for the CDR3: TGTGCCAGCACCCATCTTGGAGAGACCCAGTACTTC.

The chain is built from TRBV12-3 or TRBV12-4 and TRBJ1-3, with D perhaps matching TRBD1 (5 bases). V was cut by 10 bases and J by 1 base, with 14 bases left in between. CDR3 length: 14 residues. CDR3 loop: CATSRQPSGNTIYF. In DNA, the CDR3 is TGTGCCACCTCCCGACAGCCATCTGGAAACACCATATATTTT.